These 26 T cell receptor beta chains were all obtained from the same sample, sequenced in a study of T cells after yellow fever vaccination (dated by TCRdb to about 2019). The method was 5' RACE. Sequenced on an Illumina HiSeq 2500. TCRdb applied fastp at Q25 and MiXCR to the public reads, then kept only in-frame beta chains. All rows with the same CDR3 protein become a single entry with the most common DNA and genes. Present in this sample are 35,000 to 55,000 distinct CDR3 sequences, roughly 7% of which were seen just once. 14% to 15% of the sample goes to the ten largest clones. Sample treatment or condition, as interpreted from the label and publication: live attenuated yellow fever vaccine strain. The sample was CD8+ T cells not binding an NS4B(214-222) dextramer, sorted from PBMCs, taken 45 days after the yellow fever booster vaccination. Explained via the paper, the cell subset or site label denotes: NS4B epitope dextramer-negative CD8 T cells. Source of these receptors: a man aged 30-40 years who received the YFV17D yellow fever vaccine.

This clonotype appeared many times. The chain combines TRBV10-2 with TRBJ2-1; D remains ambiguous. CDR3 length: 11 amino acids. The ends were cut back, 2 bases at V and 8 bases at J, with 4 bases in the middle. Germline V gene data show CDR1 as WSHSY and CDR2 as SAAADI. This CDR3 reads CASSEADEQFF. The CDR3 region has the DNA TGCGCCAGCAGTGAGGCTGATGAGCAGTTCTTC.

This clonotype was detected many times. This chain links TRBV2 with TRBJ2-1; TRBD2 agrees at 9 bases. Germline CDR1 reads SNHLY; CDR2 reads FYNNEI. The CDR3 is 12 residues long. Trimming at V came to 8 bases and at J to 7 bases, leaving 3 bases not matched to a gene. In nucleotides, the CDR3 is TGTGCCAGCGGGACTAGCCGGAATGAGCAGTTCTTC. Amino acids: CASGTSRNEQFF.

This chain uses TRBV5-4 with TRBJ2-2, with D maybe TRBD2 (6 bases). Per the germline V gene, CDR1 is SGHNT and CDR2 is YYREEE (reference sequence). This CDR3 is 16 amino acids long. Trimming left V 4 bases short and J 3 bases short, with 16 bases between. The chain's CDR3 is CASSRESRAYTGELFF. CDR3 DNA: TGTGCCAGCAGCCGGGAGTCTAGGGCGTACACCGGGGAGCTGTTTTTT.

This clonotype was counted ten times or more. The CDR3 loop is CSARYRVAEQFF. The CDR3 DNA reads as TGCAGTGCTAGATACAGGGTGGCTGAGCAGTTCTTC. The chain joins TRBV20-1 to TRBJ2-1, with D possibly being TRBD1 (6 bases). The CDR3 has 12 residues. The germline CDR1 and CDR2 sequences are DFQATT and SNEGSKA (reference sequence). Trimming removed 2 bases at V and 9 bases at J, with 11 bases between.

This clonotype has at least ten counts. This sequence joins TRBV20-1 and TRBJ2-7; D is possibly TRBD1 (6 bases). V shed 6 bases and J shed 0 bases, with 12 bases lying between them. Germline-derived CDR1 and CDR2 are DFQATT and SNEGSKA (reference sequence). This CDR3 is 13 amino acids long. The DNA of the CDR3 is TGCAGTGCCAACAGGGCTTTCTCCTACGAGCAGTACTTC. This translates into CSANRAFSYEQYF.

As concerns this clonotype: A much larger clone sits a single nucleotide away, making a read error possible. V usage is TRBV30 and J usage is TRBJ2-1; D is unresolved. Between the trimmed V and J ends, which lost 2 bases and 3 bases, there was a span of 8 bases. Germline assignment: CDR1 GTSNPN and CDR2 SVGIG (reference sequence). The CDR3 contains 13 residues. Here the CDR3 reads CAWSILFYNEQFF. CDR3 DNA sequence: TGTGCCTGGAGTATACTTTTCTACAATGAGCAGTTCTTC.

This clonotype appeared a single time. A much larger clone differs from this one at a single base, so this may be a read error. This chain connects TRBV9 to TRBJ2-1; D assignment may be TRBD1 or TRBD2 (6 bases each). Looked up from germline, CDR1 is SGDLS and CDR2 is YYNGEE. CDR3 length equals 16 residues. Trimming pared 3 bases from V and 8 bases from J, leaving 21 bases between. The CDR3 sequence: CASSAPLDSWRDEQFF. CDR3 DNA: TGTGCCAGCAGCGCCCCTTTGGACAGCTGGAGGGATGAGCAGTTCTTC.

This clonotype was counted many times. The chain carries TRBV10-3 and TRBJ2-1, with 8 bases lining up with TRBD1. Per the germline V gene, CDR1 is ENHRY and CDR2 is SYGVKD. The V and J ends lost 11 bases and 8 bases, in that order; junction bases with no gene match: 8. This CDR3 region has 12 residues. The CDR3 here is CAVNRGWDEQFF. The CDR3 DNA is TGTGCCGTCAACAGGGGGTGGGATGAGCAGTTCTTC.

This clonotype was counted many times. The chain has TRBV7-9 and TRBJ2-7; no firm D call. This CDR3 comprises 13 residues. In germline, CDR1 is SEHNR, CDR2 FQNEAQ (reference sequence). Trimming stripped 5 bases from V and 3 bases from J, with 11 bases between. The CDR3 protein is CASSQEKFYEQYF. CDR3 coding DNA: TGTGCCAGCAGCCAGGAGAAGTTCTACGAGCAGTACTTC.

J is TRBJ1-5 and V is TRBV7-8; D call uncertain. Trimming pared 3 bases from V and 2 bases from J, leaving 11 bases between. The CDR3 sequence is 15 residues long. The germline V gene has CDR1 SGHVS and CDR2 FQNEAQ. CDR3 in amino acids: CASSLTRWGNQPQHF. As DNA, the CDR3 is TGTGCCAGCAGCTTGACCCGGTGGGGCAATCAGCCCCAGCATTTT. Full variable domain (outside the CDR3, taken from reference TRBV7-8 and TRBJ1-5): GAGVSQSPRYKVAKRGQDVALRCDPISGHVSLFWYQQALGQGPEFLTYFQNEAQLDKSGLPSDRFFAERPEGSVSTLKIQRTQQEDSAVYLCASSLTRWGNQPQHFGDGTRLSIL.

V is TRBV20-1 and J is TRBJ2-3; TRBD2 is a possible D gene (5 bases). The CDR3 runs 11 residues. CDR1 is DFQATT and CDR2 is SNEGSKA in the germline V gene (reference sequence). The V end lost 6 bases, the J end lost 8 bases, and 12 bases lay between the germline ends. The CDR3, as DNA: TGCAGTGCCCCTGCCCGGGGTACGCAGTATTTT. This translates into CSAPARGTQYF.

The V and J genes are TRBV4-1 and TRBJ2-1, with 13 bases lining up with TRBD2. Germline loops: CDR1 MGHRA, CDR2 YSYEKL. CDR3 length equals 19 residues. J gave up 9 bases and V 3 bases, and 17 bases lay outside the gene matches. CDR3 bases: TGCGCCAGCAGCCAGATGGGCGGGGGAACTAGCGGGAGGGCCTTTGAGCAGTTCTTC. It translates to CASSQMGGGTSGRAFEQFF.

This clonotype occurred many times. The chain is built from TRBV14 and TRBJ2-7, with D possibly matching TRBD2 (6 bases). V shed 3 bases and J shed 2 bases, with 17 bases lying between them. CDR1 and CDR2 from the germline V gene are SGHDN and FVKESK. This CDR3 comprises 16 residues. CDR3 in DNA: TGTGCCAGCAGCCATATCCTAGCGACCCAGACCTACGAGCAGTACTTC. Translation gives CASSHILATQTYEQYF.

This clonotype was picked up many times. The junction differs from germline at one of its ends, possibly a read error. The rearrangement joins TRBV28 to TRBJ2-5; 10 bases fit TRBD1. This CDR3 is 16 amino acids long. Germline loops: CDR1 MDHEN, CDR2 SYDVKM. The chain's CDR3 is CASSLDRGRVQVTQYF. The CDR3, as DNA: TGTGCCAGCAGCCTAGACAGGGGGCGCGTCCAAGTGACCCAGTACTTC.

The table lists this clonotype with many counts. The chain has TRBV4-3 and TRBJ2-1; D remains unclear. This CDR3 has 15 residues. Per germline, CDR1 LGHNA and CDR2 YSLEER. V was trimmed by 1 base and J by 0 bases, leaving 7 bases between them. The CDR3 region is CASSQASSSYNEQFF. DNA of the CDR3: TGCGCCAGCAGCCAAGCTAGTAGCTCCTACAATGAGCAGTTCTTC.

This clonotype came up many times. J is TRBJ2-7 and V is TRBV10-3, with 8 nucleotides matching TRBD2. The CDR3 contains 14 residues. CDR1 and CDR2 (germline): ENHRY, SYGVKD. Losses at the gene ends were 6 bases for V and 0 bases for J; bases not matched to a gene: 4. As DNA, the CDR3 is TGTGCCATCAGCGGCGGGGGGAGCTCCTACGAGCAGTACTTC. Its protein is CAISGGGSSYEQYF.

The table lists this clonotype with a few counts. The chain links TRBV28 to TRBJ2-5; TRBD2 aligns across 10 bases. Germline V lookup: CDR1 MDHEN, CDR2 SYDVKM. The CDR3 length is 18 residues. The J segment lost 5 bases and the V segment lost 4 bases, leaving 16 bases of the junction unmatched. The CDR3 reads CASSYPSGGGGEIETQYF. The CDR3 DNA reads TGTGCCAGCAGTTACCCTAGCGGGGGAGGTGGGGAGATTGAGACCCAGTACTTC.

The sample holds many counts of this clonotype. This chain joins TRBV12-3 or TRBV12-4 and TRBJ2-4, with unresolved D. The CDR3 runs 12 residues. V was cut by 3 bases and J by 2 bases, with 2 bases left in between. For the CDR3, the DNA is TGTGCCAGCAGTTTTACCAAAAACATTCAGTACTTC. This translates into CASSFTKNIQYF.

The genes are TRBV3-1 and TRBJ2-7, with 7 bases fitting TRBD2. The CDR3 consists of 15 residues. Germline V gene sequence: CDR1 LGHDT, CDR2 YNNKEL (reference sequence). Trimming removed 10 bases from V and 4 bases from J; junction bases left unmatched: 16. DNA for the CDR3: TGTGCCACCAACCAAGGGAGGGCCGGGAGATACGAGCAGTACTTC. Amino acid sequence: CATNQGRAGRYEQYF.

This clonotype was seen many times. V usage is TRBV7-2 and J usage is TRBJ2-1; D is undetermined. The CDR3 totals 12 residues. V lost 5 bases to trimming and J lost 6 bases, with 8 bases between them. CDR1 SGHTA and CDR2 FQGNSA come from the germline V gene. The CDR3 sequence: CASSPDGNEQFF. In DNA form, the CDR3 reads TGTGCCAGCAGCCCAGACGGCAATGAGCAGTTCTTC. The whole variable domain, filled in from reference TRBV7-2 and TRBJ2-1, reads GAGVSQSPSNKVTEKGKDVELRCDPISGHTALYWYRQSLGQGLEFLIYFQGNSAPDKSGLPSDRFSAERTGGSVSTLTIQRTQQEDSAVYLCASSPDGNEQFFGPGTRLTVL.

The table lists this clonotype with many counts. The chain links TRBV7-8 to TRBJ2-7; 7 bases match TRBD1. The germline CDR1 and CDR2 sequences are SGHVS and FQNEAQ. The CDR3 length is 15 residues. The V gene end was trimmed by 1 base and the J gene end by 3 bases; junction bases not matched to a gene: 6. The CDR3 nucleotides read TGTGCCAGCAGCTTAGTAGGGGGCTCTATCTACGAGCAGTACTTC. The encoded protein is CASSLVGGSIYEQYF.

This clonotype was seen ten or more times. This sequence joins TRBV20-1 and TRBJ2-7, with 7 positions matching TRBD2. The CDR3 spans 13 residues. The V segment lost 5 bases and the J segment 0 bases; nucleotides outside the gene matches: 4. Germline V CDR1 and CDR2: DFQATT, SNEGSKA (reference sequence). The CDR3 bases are TGCAGTGCTTCTGGCGGGAGCTCCTACGAGCAGTACTTC. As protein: CSASGGSSYEQYF.

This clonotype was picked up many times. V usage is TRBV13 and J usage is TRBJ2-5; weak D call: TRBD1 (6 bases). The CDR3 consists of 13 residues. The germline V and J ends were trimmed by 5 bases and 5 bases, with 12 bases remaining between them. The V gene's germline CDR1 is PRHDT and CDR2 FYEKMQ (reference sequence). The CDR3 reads CASSPKGDETQYF. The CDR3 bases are TGTGCCAGCAGCCCAAAGGGGGATGAGACCCAGTACTTC.

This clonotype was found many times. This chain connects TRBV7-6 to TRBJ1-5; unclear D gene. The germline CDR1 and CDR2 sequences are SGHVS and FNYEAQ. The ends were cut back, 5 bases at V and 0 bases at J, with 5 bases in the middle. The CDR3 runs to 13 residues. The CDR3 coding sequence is TGTGCCAGCAGCCCAAATAGCAATCAGCCCCAGCATTTT. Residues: CASSPNSNQPQHF.

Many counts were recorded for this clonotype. CDR3 DNA sequence: TGCGCCAGCAGCGGAGGAACCGGGACAGGGAGCGAGCAGTACTTC. It translates to CASSGGTGTGSEQYF. The chain carries TRBV5-1 and TRBJ2-7; 9 bases match TRBD1. CDR3 length: 15 residues. Looked up from germline, CDR1 is SGHRS and CDR2 is YFSETQ. Trimming at V came to 4 bases and at J to 6 bases, leaving 11 bases not matched to a gene.

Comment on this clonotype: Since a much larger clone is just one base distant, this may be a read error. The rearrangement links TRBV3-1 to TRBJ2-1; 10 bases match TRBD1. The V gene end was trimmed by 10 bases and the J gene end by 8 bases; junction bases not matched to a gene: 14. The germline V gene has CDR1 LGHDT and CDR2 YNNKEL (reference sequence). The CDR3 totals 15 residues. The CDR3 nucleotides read TGTGCCATCAGAAGGGGACAGGGGTCGTGGGATGAGCAGTTCTTC. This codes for CAIRRGQGSWDEQFF.